The sequence of this TCR beta chain was determined in a study of blood T cell repertoires in COVID-19 (dated by TCRdb to 2018 to 2020). The study in broad terms: Collaborator samples came from the United States, Italy and Spain and covered acute and convalescent phases of COVID-19. A freely available public database, intended as a resource for researchers studying the immune response to SARS-CoV-2, is where the repertoires were released. A de-identified subject ID, COVID-19 status, age in years and sex were almost always included in the sample metadata. Where HLA class I and class II types were available, the types were taken from metadata supplied by the sample provider, not from assay-based typing. Deeply sampled blood TCRbeta repertoires from subjects exposed to, actively infected with, or recovered from COVID-19 were included in the dataset. Samples were obtained from the ongoing ImmuneRACE study (first 160 participants) and from over 1,000 subjects provided by 6 global collaborators. The material from the prospective study consisted of cDNA or gDNA derived from T cells, B-cell-depleted T cells, or PBMCs.

At one collaborating source in Seattle, patients were enrolled during active infection and were followed longitudinally through the course of disease. The collaborating institutions used their own protocols to collect whole blood in K2EDTA tubes. For TCRbeta analysis, collaborators shipped samples in one of three forms: frozen whole blood, isolated PBMCs, or DNA extracted from either of those sample types. TCRbeta CDR3 regions were amplified from genomic DNA by means of the immunoSEQ Assay, a bias-controlled multiplex PCR. Regarding the original processing steps: Within the assay, amplification of reference gene primers was used to estimate how many nucleated cells each sample contained. To quantify the absolute abundance of each unique TCRbeta CDR3 rearrangement, sequence reads were collapsed and filtered. For each sample, productive Simpson clonality was calculated by taking the square root of Simpson's diversity index across productive rearrangements. Not all clones reach the TCRdb copy of this immuneACCESS table, which keeps in-frame sequences only. Checked studies attribute under half of the gap to unresolved V genes and leave the rest unexplained. From that table come the V and J calls and clone size; the DNA was used to work out D and trimming. The sample table shows about 170,000 clones, and roughly 80% are seen once. The leading ten clones occupy around 8% of the sample.

Results and caveats for the whole study, not just this receptor: The quantity of clinical and demographic metadata differed by source and by participant and was supplied without curation.

To note about this clone: It has no known antigen specificity. No much larger clone exists at a distance of one base, and base qualities are not known.

Sequencing was performed on peripheral blood. The receptor comes from a woman aged 80 or over with COVID-19, enrolled during active disease.

The CDR3 in this case is CASSLEGNNQPQHF. The DNA sequence is as follows: TGTGCCAGCAGTTTGGAGGGGAATAATCAGCCCCAGCATTTT. The V and J genes are TRBV6-5 and TRBJ1-5; the D segment could be TRBD1, given 5 matching bases. Trimming takes 4 bases from V and 4 bases from J, and the germline ends sit 11 bases apart. Inclusive of the bounding cysteine and phenylalanine, the CDR3 is 14 residues long. The sequence is cut down to CDR3 DNA, 42 bases in frame from base 1. Per the germline V gene, MNHEY is the CDR1 and SVGAGI is the CDR2.